This T cell receptor beta chain was observed in a study of regulatory T cells in long-lasting Graves disease (dated by TCRdb to about 2021). For the wider study: Persistent Graves' disease meant more than 5 years of antithyroid drug treatment with TSH receptor autoantibodies that stayed positive. A total of around 33 samples were covered by TCR sequencing, comprising some 13 persistent and around 20 newly diagnosed Graves' disease patients. Persistent Graves' disease patients were compared with newly diagnosed Graves' disease patients by peripheral blood TCR sequencing and RNA sequencing. The study was conducted in China and was registered as a clinical trial. In the clinical cohort, patients with persistent Graves' disease had used antithyroid drugs for an average of about 10.3 years. Overall study results and their limits: More public clonotypes were shared among persistent patients (approximately 3,000) than among newly diagnosed patients (more than 900). The authors noted that the small sample size was a limitation that may lower accuracy. Sequencing and analysis were limited to the TCR beta chain. Peripheral blood alone was examined, since thyroid tissue, which constituted the primary lesion, could not be accessed. Preferential use of TRBV28, TRBJ1-2 and TRBJ2-5 was observed in persistent disease, whereas TRBV20-1 and TRBJ2-1 were favored in newly diagnosed disease. Compared with newly diagnosed patients, patients with persistent Graves' disease had lower TCR Shannon entropy and fewer highly expanded clones, which suggests clonal expansion.

Trimming accounts for 8 bases at V and 4 bases at J, while the number of junction bases matched to no gene is 9. Reading the germline V gene (reference sequence) gives CDR1 DFQATT and CDR2 SNEGSKA. From its cysteine to its phenylalanine, the CDR3 spans 13 amino acids. The sequence is cut down to CDR3 DNA, 39 bases in frame from base 1. This clonotype came up a few times. The antigen this receptor binds is unknown. Base qualities are missing; no much larger clone stands one base away. Receptors were amplified or captured by multiplex PCR. TCRdb lists the instrument as Illumina HiSeq 4000. CDR3 regions were amplified by Arm-PCR with iRepertoire HTBI primers to construct TCR beta libraries. PCR products were gel purified before sequencing. The paper's processing steps were these. A total of roughly 65 TRBV and 14 TRBJ segments were identified across samples and were used for gene usage analysis of CDR3 amino acid clonotypes. COPE and FqMerger were used to merge the filtered high-quality paired reads into contigs. Contigs were aligned with BLAST to IMGT TRBV, TRBD and TRBJ reference genes, and CDR3 was defined per IMGT. Any clonotype with a frequency above 0.1% was counted as a highly expanded clone. Repertoire diversity was measured by Shannon entropy, and V-J evenness by the Gini coefficient. Clonotypes shared by more than one individual were considered public. TCRdb passed the public sequencing reads through fastp at Q25 and MiXCR, retaining productive beta sequences. Identical CDR3 protein sequences are pooled into one entry, listed with their most common genes and DNA. The V and J calls reflect TCRdb's pipeline rather than the authors' work. The sample has around 400,000 distinct CDR3 sequences on record, 20% to 30% of them singletons. About a quarter of the sample is taken by the ten largest.

Sample time point, as interpreted from the label and publication: persistent/refractory GD, antithyroid drugs over 5 years with positive TRAb. RNA was extracted from PBMCs in TRIzol for both TCR sequencing and RNA sequencing. The diagnosis of Graves' disease was made according to American Thyroid Association guidelines. Patients were recruited from an endocrinology department in Xi'an, China. Each patient gave 7 to 9.5 milliliters of peripheral blood, collected in an EDTA anticoagulant tube. Ficoll Paque Plus density gradient separation was used to isolate PBMCs, and no additional T cell sorting was done. An Agilent 2100 Bioanalyzer and agarose gel were used to check RNA quality, and a NanoDrop 2000 was used to measure RNA concentration.

Recombination connected TRBV20-1 to TRBJ2-7; 9 nucleotides in the junction match TRBD1. The receptor's source is a female donor with Graves disease. Sequences were derived from peripheral blood mononuclear cells (PBMCs), sampled when the disease was refractory, from a patient treated with antithyroid drugs. The CDR3 region: CSPGTGLSYEQYF. The DNA sequence is as follows: TGCAGTCCCGGGACAGGGTTGTCGTACGAGCAGTACTTC.